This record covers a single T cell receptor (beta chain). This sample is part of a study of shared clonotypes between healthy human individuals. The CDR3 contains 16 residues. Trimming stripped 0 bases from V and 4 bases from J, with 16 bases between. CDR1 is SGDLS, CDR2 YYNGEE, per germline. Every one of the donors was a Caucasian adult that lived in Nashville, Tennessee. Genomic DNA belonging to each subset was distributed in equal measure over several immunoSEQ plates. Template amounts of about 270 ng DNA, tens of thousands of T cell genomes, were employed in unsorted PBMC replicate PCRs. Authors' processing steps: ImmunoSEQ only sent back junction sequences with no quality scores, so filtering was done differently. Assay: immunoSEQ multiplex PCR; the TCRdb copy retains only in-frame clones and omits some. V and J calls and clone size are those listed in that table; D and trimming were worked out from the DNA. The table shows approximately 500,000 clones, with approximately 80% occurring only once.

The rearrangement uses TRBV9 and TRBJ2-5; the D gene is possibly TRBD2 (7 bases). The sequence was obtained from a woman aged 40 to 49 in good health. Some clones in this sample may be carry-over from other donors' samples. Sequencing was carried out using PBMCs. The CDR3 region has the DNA TGTGCCAGCAGCGTAGAGGGGGGAGGGCCGTCAGAGACCCAGTACTTC. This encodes CASSVEGGGPSETQYF.